This T cell receptor (beta chain) was documented in a study of identical twins. Notes on the study in general: Insertions were reduced in abundant cord blood beta clonotypes but not in memory repertoires. Its conclusions, products of cross-sectional statistical analysis, did not come from following the same donors.

This clonotype showed up just once. Its antigen is currently unknown. TCRdb processed the 5' RACE reads anew with MiXCR; each CDR3 protein has one entry. The sample contains roughly 260,000 distinct CDR3 sequences, 6% to 8% of which appear only once. The sample also formed part of further work on yellow fever vaccine responses in identical twins.

This sequence was found in a woman under 30 in good health. Sequenced input: CD8+ T cells sorted from blood.

The CDR3 bases are TGTGCCAGCAGTCGGGGGTTGGACAGGGAGGTGAACACTGAAGCTTTCTTT. As protein: CASSRGLDREVNTEAFF. The chain joins TRBV12-3 or TRBV12-4 to TRBJ1-1; 8 bases are shared with TRBD1. V lost 5 bases, J lost 0 bases, and 11 bases stayed unmatched. The CDR3 runs 17 residues.